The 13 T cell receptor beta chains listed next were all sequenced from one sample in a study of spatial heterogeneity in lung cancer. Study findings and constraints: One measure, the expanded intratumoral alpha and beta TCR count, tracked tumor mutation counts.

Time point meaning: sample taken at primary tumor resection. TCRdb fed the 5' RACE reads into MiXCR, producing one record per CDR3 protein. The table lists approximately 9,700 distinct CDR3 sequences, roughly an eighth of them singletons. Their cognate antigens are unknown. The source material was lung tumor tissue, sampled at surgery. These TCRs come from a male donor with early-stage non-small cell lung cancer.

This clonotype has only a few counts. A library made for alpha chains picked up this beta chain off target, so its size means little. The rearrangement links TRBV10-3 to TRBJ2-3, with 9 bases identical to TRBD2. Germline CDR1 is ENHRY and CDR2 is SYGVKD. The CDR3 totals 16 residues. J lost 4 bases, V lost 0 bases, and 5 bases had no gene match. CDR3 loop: CAISESTGTSPDTQYF. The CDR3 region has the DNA TGTGCCATCAGTGAGTCGACGGGGACTAGCCCAGATACGCAGTATTTT.

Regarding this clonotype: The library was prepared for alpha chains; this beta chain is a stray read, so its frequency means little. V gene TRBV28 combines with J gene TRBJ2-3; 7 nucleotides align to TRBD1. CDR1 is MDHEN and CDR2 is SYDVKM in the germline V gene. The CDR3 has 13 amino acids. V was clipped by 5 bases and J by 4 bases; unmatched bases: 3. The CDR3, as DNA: TGTGCCAGCAGTCCCCAGGGGGCAGATACGCAGTATTTT. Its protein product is CASSPQGADTQYF. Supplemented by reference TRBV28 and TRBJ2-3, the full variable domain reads DVKVTQSSRYLVKRTGEKVFLECVQDMDHENMFWYRQDPGLGLRLIYFSYDVKMKEKGDIPEGYSVSREKKERFSLILESASTNQTSMYLCASSPQGADTQYFGPGTRLTVL.

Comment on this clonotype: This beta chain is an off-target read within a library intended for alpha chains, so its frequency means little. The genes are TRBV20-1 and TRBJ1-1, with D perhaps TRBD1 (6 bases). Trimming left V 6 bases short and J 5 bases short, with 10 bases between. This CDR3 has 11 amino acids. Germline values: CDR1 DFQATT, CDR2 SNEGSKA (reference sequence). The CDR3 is CSAYRVTEAFF. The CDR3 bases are TGCAGTGCCTACAGGGTAACTGAAGCTTTCTTT.

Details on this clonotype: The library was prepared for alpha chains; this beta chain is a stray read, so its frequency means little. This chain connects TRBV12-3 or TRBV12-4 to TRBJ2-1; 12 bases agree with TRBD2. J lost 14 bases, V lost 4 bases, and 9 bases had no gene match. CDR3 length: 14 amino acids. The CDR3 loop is CASSSGLAGRTKFF. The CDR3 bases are TGTGCCAGCAGTTCCGGACTAGCGGGGCGGACTAAGTTCTTC.

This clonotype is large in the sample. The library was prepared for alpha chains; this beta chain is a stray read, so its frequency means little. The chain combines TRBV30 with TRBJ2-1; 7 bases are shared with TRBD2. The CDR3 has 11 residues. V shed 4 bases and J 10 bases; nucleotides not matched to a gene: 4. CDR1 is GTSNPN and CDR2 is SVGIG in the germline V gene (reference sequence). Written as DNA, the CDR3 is TGTGCCTGGAACCGGGAGGCCGAGCAGTTCTTC. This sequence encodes CAWNREAEQFF.

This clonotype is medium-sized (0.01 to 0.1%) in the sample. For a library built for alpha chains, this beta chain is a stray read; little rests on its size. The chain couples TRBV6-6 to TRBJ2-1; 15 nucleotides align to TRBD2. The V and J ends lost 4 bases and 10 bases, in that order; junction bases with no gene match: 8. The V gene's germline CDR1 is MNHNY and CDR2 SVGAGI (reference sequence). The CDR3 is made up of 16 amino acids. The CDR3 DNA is TGTGCCAGCAGTTTTGGGACTAGCGGGAGGTCCAGGGAGCAGTTCTTC. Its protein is CASSFGTSGRSREQFF.

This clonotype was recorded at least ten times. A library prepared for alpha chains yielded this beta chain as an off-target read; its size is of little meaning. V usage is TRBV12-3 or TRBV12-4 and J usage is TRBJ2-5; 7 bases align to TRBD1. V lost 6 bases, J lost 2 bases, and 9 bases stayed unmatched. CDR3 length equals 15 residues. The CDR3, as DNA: TGTGCCAGCAGAACCGGGACAGCAAAACAAGAGACCCAGTACTTC. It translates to CASRTGTAKQETQYF.

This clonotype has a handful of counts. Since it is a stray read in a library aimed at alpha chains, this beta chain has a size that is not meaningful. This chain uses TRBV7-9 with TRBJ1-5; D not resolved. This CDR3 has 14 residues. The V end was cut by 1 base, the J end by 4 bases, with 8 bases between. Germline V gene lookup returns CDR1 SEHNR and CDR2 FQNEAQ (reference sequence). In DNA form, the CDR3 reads TGTGCCAGCAGCTTAGGGGCAGATAATCAGCCCCAGCATTTT. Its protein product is CASSLGADNQPQHF.

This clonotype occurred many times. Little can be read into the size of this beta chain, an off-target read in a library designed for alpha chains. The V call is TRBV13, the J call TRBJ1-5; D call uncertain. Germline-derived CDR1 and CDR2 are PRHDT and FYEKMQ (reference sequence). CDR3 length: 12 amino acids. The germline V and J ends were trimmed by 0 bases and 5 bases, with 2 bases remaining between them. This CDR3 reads CASSLGDQPQHF. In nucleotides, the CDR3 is TGTGCCAGCAGCTTAGGAGATCAGCCCCAGCATTTT.

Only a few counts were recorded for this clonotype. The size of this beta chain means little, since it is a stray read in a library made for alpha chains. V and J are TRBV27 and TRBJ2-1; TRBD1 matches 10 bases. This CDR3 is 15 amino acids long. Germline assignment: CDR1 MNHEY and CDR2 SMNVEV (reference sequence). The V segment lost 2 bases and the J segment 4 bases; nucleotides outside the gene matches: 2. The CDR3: CASSLAGQGYNEQFF. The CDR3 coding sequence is TGTGCCAGCAGTTTAGCGGGACAGGGGTACAATGAGCAGTTCTTC.

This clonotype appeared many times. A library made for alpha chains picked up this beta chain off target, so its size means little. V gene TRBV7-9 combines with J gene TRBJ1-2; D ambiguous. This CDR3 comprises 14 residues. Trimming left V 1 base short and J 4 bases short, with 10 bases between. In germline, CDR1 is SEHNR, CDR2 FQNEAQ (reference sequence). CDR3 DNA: TGTGCCAGCAGCTTAGTGGCGATCTTCTATGGCTACACCTTC. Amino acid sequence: CASSLVAIFYGYTF.

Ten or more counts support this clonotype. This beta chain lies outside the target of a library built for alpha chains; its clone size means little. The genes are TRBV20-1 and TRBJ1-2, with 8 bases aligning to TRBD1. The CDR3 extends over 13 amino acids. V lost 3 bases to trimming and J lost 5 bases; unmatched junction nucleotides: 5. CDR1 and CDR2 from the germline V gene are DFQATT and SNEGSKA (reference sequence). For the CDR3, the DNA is TGCAGTGCTAGCCCCGGGACAGGATATGGCTACACCTTC. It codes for CSASPGTGYGYTF.

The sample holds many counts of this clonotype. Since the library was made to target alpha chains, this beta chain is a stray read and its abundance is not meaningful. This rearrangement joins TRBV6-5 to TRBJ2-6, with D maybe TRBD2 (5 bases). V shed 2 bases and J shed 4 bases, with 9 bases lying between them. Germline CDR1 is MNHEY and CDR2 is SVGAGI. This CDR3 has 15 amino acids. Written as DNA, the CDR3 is TGTGCCAGCAGTTACCGGGGTACGGGGGCCAACGTCCTGACTTTC. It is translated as CASSYRGTGANVLTF.